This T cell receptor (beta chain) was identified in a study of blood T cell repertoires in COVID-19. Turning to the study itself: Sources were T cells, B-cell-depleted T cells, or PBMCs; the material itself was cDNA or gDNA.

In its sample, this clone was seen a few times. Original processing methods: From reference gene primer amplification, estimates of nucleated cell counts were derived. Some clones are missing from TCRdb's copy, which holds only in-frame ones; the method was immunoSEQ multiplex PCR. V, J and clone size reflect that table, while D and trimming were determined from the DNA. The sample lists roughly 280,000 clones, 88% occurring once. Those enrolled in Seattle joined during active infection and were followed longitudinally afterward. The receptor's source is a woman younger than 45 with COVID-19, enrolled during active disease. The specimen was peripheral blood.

The CDR3: CASSPPRDTGELFF. CDR3 coding DNA: TGTGCCAGCAGCCCTCCCAGGGACACCGGGGAGCTGTTTTTT. This chain connects TRBV11-2 to TRBJ2-2; tentative D call: TRBD1 (5 bases). Trimming pared 5 bases from V and 3 bases from J, leaving 10 bases between. The germline V gene has CDR1 SGHAT and CDR2 FQNNGV. This CDR3 comprises 14 residues.